What follows are 20 T cell receptor beta chains derived from one specimen sequenced in a study of technical replicates of blood from a handful of donors. Generated by immunoSEQ multiplex PCR, the TCRdb table keeps only in-frame clones and is missing some. The data hold under 65,000 clones, with about 90% observed a single time. The specimen sequenced was PBMCs. Receptor source: a human donor in good health. Some clones in this sample may be carry-over from other donors' samples.

V and J are TRBV19 and TRBJ2-2, with D possibly TRBD2 on 5 matching bases. Per the germline V gene, CDR1 is LNHDA and CDR2 is SQIVND (reference sequence). This CDR3 has 16 residues. The V and J ends lost 3 bases and 0 bases respectively, with 11 bases between them. CDR3: CASSIFYGTNTGELFF. CDR3 DNA: TGTGCCAGTAGTATTTTCTACGGGACGAACACCGGGGAGCTGTTTTTT.

This rearrangement joins TRBV5-4 to TRBJ1-2, with D uncertain. Per the germline V gene, CDR1 is SGHNT and CDR2 is YYREEE (reference sequence). This CDR3 contains 13 residues. With 1 base removed from V and 8 bases from J, the gap between germline ends came to 12 bases. CDR3 loop: CASSLIGEGGYTF. The CDR3 DNA reads as TGTGCCAGCAGCTTGATCGGAGAGGGAGGCTACACCTTC.

The chain recombines TRBV13 with TRBJ2-1; D might be TRBD2 (5 bases). The CDR3 is 11 residues long. V lost 4 bases to trimming and J lost 7 bases, with 5 bases between them. Germline CDR1 is PRHDT and CDR2 is FYEKMQ (reference sequence). In DNA form, the CDR3 reads TGTGCCAGCAGCTGGGAGAATGAGCAGTTCTTC. This codes for CASSWENEQFF.

This chain joins TRBV7-9 and TRBJ2-7; 7 positions agree with TRBD1. Per germline, CDR1 SEHNR and CDR2 FQNEAQ (reference sequence). V shed 5 bases and J 4 bases; nucleotides not matched to a gene: 14. The CDR3 is made up of 16 amino acids. The CDR3 loop is CASSPGGWEGTYEQYF. In DNA form, the CDR3 reads TGTGCCAGCAGCCCAGGGGGATGGGAAGGAACATACGAGCAGTACTTC.

The chain combines TRBV23-1 with TRBJ2-5, with 10 bases lining up with TRBD1. TRBV23-1 is reported as an ORF; its role is uncertain. The ends lost 0 bases at V and 4 bases at J; junction bases unmatched: 14. This CDR3 is 19 amino acids long. CDR3 in DNA: TGCGCCAGCAGTCAATCAAGATCAAAGTTAGACAGGGGGCTAGAGACCCAGTACTTC. This encodes CASSQSRSKLDRGLETQYF.

The chain employs TRBV29-1 and TRBJ1-2; weak D call: TRBD1 (5 bases). CDR1 and CDR2 (germline): SQVTM, ANQGSEA. Trimming removed 3 bases at V and 0 bases at J, with 8 bases between. This CDR3 is 13 amino acids long. The CDR3 loop is CSVDRATNYGYTF. The CDR3 DNA follows: TGCAGCGTTGACAGGGCCACTAACTATGGCTACACCTTC.

The chain's CDR3 is CSVDFNTGELFF. CDR3 DNA: TGCAGCGTTGACTTTAACACCGGGGAGCTGTTTTTT. This sequence joins TRBV29-1 and TRBJ2-2, with no clear D. Trimming stripped 3 bases from V and 2 bases from J, with 4 bases between. Germline assignment: CDR1 SQVTM and CDR2 ANQGSEA. The CDR3 is 12 amino acids.

J is TRBJ2-7 and V is TRBV9; 15 positions match TRBD2. Germline CDR1 and CDR2: SGDLS and YYNGEE. J lost 7 bases, V lost 4 bases, and 12 bases had no gene match. The CDR3 is made up of 17 amino acids. CDR3 nucleotide sequence: TGTGCCAGCAGCTTAAGGACTAGCGGGAGGGCCTTTAGTGAGCAGTACTTC. Translating it yields CASSLRTSGRAFSEQYF.

This chain links TRBV5-1 with TRBJ2-5; 11 bases agree with TRBD2. The length of the CDR3 is 15 residues. Germline-derived CDR1 and CDR2 are SGHRS and YFSETQ. With 1 base clipped from V and 4 bases from J, the junction kept 3 bases outside the gene matches. Here the CDR3 DNA reads TGCGCCAGCAGCTTGCTACTAGCGGGGGTAGAGACCCAGTACTTC. It codes for CASSLLLAGVETQYF.

This clone has just one count. The chain joins TRBV6-6 to TRBJ2-5, with TRBD2 matching over 12 bases. The J segment lost 1 base and the V segment lost 6 bases, leaving 6 bases of the junction unmatched. Germline V gene lookup returns CDR1 MNHNY and CDR2 SVGAGI (reference sequence). CDR3 length: 16 residues. CDR3 loop: CASSRGLAGFQETQYF. CDR3 in DNA: TGTGCCAGCAGCCGAGGACTAGCGGGGTTCCAAGAGACCCAGTACTTC.

The rearrangement links TRBV6-6 to TRBJ2-7; 7 positions agree with TRBD1. From germline, CDR1 is MNHNY and CDR2 SVGAGI (reference sequence). With 4 bases clipped from V and 2 bases from J, the junction kept 8 bases outside the gene matches. The CDR3 is 15 residues long. For the CDR3, the DNA is TGTGCCAGCAGTTCCGCGCGACAGGGTCCCTACGAGCAGTACTTC. This gives the protein CASSSARQGPYEQYF.

This clone was detected only a few times. V and J are TRBV7-9 and TRBJ1-1; 7 bases match TRBD1. CDR1 and CDR2 from the germline V gene are SEHNR and FQNEAQ (reference sequence). J was trimmed by 5 bases and V by 6 bases; bases with no gene match: 3. This CDR3 has 12 residues. The CDR3 DNA reads as TGTGCCAGCAGATCGACAGGGACTGAAGCTTTCTTT. Translation: CASRSTGTEAFF.

The V gene is TRBV6-1, the J gene TRBJ1-4, with TRBD1 matching over 11 bases. The CDR3 is made up of 18 amino acids. V lost 4 bases to trimming and J lost 0 bases; unmatched junction nucleotides: 7. Germline values: CDR1 MNHNS, CDR2 SASEGT. Here the CDR3 reads CASSAPGQGAATNEKLFF. CDR3 bases: TGTGCCAGCAGTGCCCCAGGACAGGGGGCTGCAACTAATGAAAAACTGTTTTTT.

The V and J genes are TRBV15 and TRBJ2-1, with 10 positions matching TRBD2. Trimming took 4 bases from V and 3 from J; bases not matched to a gene: 6. Germline CDR1 is LNHNV and CDR2 is YYDKDF (reference sequence). There are 16 residues in the CDR3. The CDR3 DNA reads TGTGCCACCAGCACACAAAGGACTAGCGGCTACAATGAGCAGTTCTTC. It yields the protein CATSTQRTSGYNEQFF.

DNA for the CDR3: TGTGCCAGCACCACCGGTTTTGGTGAAGCTTTCTTT. Translated: CASTTGFGEAFF. The chain is built from TRBV6-5 and TRBJ1-1; D remains ambiguous. Germline CDR1 and CDR2: MNHEY and SVGAGI. The V and J ends lost 7 bases and 7 bases respectively, with 13 bases between them. There are 12 residues in the CDR3.

The V and J genes are TRBV15 and TRBJ2-7; D not resolved. V was trimmed by 8 bases and J by 0 bases, leaving 8 bases between them. The CDR3 length is 12 residues. From germline, CDR1 is LNHNV and CDR2 YYDKDF (reference sequence). This CDR3 reads CATRGNSYEQYF. The CDR3 DNA follows: TGTGCCACCCGCGGCAACTCCTACGAGCAGTACTTC. The whole variable domain, remainder taken from reference TRBV15 and TRBJ2-7, is DAMVIQNPRYQVTQFGKPVTLSCSQTLNHNVMYWYQQKSSQAPKLLFHYYDKDFNNEADTPDNFQSRRPNTSFCFLDIRSPGLGDTAMYLCATRGNSYEQYFGPGTRLTVT.

Only one count was recorded for this clone. The V and J genes are TRBV6-1 and TRBJ1-5; a possible D gene is TRBD1 (5 bases). The CDR3 sequence is 15 residues long. Per the germline V gene, CDR1 is MNHNS and CDR2 is SASEGT. V shed 7 bases and J shed 2 bases, with 15 bases lying between them. CDR3 bases: TGTGCCAGCAACGGTCAGGGCTCGGGCAATCAGCCCCAGCATTTT. Translating it yields CASNGQGSGNQPQHF.

The chain carries TRBV6-1 and TRBJ1-1; D ambiguous. The germline CDR1 and CDR2 sequences are MNHNS and SASEGT. The CDR3 length is 13 residues. With 4 bases removed from V and 3 bases from J, the gap between germline ends came to 9 bases. For the CDR3, the DNA is TGTGCCAGCAGTGCCGGGTCCTACACTGAAGCTTTCTTT. The encoded protein is CASSAGSYTEAFF.

J is TRBJ2-7 and V is TRBV4-1; possible D gene TRBD2, 6 bases. The V gene's germline CDR1 is MGHRA and CDR2 YSYEKL. The CDR3 has 15 amino acids. V lost 0 bases, J lost 3 bases, and 12 bases lay in between. CDR3 sequence: CASSQDQETSYEQYF. CDR3 sequence (DNA): TGCGCCAGCAGCCAAGATCAAGAGACTAGCTACGAGCAGTACTTC.

This chain uses TRBV19 with TRBJ1-2; D is ambiguous. Trimming removed 5 bases at V and 2 bases at J, with 12 bases between. CDR1 is LNHDA, CDR2 SQIVND, per germline (reference sequence). The CDR3 totals 14 residues. CDR3 protein: CASSPSQANYGYTF. Written as DNA, the CDR3 is TGTGCCAGTAGTCCGTCGCAGGCAAACTATGGCTACACCTTC.